What follows are 8 T cell receptor beta chains derived from one specimen sequenced in a study of blood T cell repertoires in COVID-19. Assay used: immunoSEQ multiplex PCR; TCRdb lists only in-frame clones, some missing. The sample holds roughly 180,000 clones, approximately 85% seen once. The sequencing sample was made of peripheral blood. All receptors derive from an elderly man with COVID-19, enrolled during active disease.

CDR3 in DNA: TGTGCCAGCAGCTTGGCCTTGACAGGGGGCCCCACAGATACGCAGTATTTT. Translated, it gives CASSLALTGGPTDTQYF. The chain links TRBV5-6 to TRBJ2-3; 10 nucleotides match TRBD1. Germline V gene lookup returns CDR1 SGHDT and CDR2 YYEEEE. V lost 0 bases, J lost 2 bases, and 6 bases stayed unmatched. The CDR3 consists of 17 residues.

V is TRBV28 and J is TRBJ1-2, with 10 bases identical to TRBD1. The germline CDR1 and CDR2 sequences are MDHEN and SYDVKM. V was clipped by 0 bases and J by 0 bases; unmatched bases: 7. The CDR3 is 18 residues long. The CDR3 DNA sequence: TGTGCCAGCAGTTTATGGGGGACAGGGGCTCAAGCTAACTATGGCTACACCTTC. It is translated as CASSLWGTGAQANYGYTF.

This chain connects TRBV5-1 to TRBJ1-1; 7 nucleotides match TRBD1. Germline-derived CDR1 and CDR2 are SGHRS and YFSETQ. The CDR3 loop spans 15 amino acids. J was trimmed by 5 bases and V by 4 bases; bases with no gene match: 11. CDR3 region: CASSALQGLGTEAFF. The CDR3 bases are TGCGCCAGCAGCGCGTTACAGGGGCTGGGGACTGAAGCTTTCTTT.

The chain has TRBV28 and TRBJ2-2; 7 bases align to TRBD1. CDR3 size: 14 residues. CDR1 is MDHEN and CDR2 is SYDVKM in the germline V gene. Trimming took 0 bases from V and 5 from J; bases not matched to a gene: 0. The CDR3 nucleotides are TGTGCCAGCAGTTTATGGACAGGGACCGGGGAGCTGTTTTTT. This codes for CASSLWTGTGELFF.

J is TRBJ1-4 and V is TRBV6-2 or TRBV6-3; no clear D. The CDR3 extends over 17 amino acids. Trimming cost V 2 bases and J 1 base, with 14 bases left between them. Germline-derived CDR1 and CDR2 are MNHEY and SVGEGT. This CDR3 is CASSYHLGGGTNEKLFF. CDR3 nucleotide sequence: TGTGCCAGCAGTTACCATCTTGGCGGCGGAACTAATGAAAAACTGTTTTTT.

The chain uses TRBV14 and TRBJ2-3; D is unresolved. This CDR3 spans 17 amino acids. Trimming pared 3 bases from V and 1 base from J, leaving 17 bases between. In germline, CDR1 is SGHDN, CDR2 FVKESK. The CDR3 is CASSQAQRGAGTDTQYF. The CDR3 DNA follows: TGTGCCAGCAGCCAGGCCCAGCGTGGTGCAGGCACAGATACGCAGTATTTT. Drawing the rest from reference TRBV14 and TRBJ2-3, the complete variable domain is EAGVTQFPSHSVIEKGQTVTLRCDPISGHDNLYWYRRVMGKEIKFLLHFVKESKQDESGMPNNRFLAERTGGTYSTLKVQPAELEDSGVYFCASSQAQRGAGTDTQYFGPGTRLTVL.

The rearrangement uses TRBV5-1 and TRBJ2-1; D gene unclear. Trimming removed 0 bases at V and 9 bases at J, with 4 bases between. Germline V gene lookup returns CDR1 SGHRS and CDR2 YFSETQ. CDR3 length: 11 amino acids. DNA of the CDR3: TGCGCCAGCAGCTTGGTAGTTGAGCAGTTCTTC. Amino acids: CASSLVVEQFF.

The chain is built from TRBV5-1 and TRBJ2-1; tentatively, D is TRBD2 (6 bases). The ends were cut back, 1 base at V and 10 bases at J, with 9 bases in the middle. The germline CDR1 and CDR2 sequences are SGHRS and YFSETQ. The CDR3 is 12 residues long. CDR3 DNA: TGCGCCAGCAGCTTGACGGAGGGCGAGCAGTTCTTC. This encodes CASSLTEGEQFF.